These 32 T cell receptor beta chains were sequenced from one sample in a study of blood T cell repertoires in COVID-19 (dated by TCRdb to 2020 to 2021). Library method: the immunoSEQ multiplex PCR assay. TCRdb limited this immuneACCESS table to in-frame rearrangements with V and J called. A share of clones is missing; checked studies link under half to unresolved V genes, and the rest is unexplained. The table for this sample lists fewer than 250,000 clones; approximately 88% of them were counted only once. The ten most abundant clones make up approximately 7.6% of the sample. Sequencing used PBMCs or T cells enriched from blood (not recorded which). The receptors stem from a woman aged 18-30 years who had recovered from COVID-19.

This chain uses TRBV12-3 or TRBV12-4 with TRBJ1-2, with D possibly being TRBD1 (5 bases). The germline V and J ends were trimmed by 6 bases and 7 bases, with 9 bases remaining between them. The CDR3 is made up of 11 amino acids. This CDR3 is CASRRGFGYTF. In DNA form, the CDR3 reads TGTGCCAGCAGGCGGGGCTTTGGCTACACCTTC.

The chain recombines TRBV27 with TRBJ1-1; TRBD1 matches 9 bases. The CDR3 consists of 15 residues. Germline assignment: CDR1 MNHEY and CDR2 SMNVEV (reference sequence). With V trimmed by 6 bases and J by 6 bases, 11 bases remained unmatched. The CDR3 reads CASRRDRVERAEAFF. The CDR3 nucleotides are TGTGCCAGCAGGAGGGACAGGGTCGAACGGGCTGAAGCTTTCTTT.

This chain links TRBV28 with TRBJ1-2; D possibly corresponds to TRBD1 (5 bases). The CDR3 consists of 14 residues. CDR1 MDHEN and CDR2 SYDVKM come from the germline V gene. The V end lost 5 bases, the J end lost 7 bases, and 17 bases lay between the germline ends. Here the CDR3 DNA reads TGTGCCAGCAGTCCGCTTGGCGGGGCGAGTGGCTACACCTTC. This codes for CASSPLGGASGYTF.

The genes are TRBV3-1 (or the pseudogene TRBV3-2) and TRBJ1-6, with TRBD1 matching 9 bases. CDR3 length: 14 residues. Germline trimming cut 6 bases from V and 6 bases from J; bases unmatched to any gene: 3. CDR1 LGHDT and CDR2 YNNKEL come from the germline V gene (reference sequence). The CDR3 is CASRQGAGNSPLHF. The CDR3 DNA is TGTGCCAGCAGACAGGGGGCGGGTAATTCACCCCTCCACTTT.

DNA of the CDR3: TGTGCCAGCAGTTACGGGACTAGCAGCTACGAGCAGTACTTC. Translation gives CASSYGTSSYEQYF. This chain connects TRBV6-5 to TRBJ2-7, with 9 bases aligning to TRBD2. The J segment lost 3 bases and the V segment lost 2 bases, leaving 2 bases of the junction unmatched. This CDR3 spans 14 amino acids. Germline-derived CDR1 and CDR2 are MNHEY and SVGAGI.

The chain joins TRBV10-3 to TRBJ1-1; 9 nucleotides line up with TRBD1. Germline V gene lookup returns CDR1 ENHRY and CDR2 SYGVKD. CDR3 size: 15 residues. The V gene end was trimmed by 7 bases and the J gene end by 7 bases; junction bases not matched to a gene: 13. CDR3 protein: CAINGGQGKRYEAFF. As DNA, the CDR3 is TGTGCCATCAATGGGGGACAGGGCAAGAGGTATGAAGCTTTCTTT.

The count of this clone is one. This chain joins TRBV10-3 and TRBJ2-7; 9 nucleotides match TRBD1. V dropped 6 bases and J dropped 6; count of bases not matched to a gene: 12. The CDR3 covers 15 residues. Germline assignment: CDR1 ENHRY and CDR2 SYGVKD. In DNA, the CDR3 is TGTGCCATCAGCCGGTTACAGGGGGCTCAGGGCGAGCAGTACTTC. It yields the protein CAISRLQGAQGEQYF.

The J gene is TRBJ1-3, the V gene TRBV6-4; D gene unclear. Germline CDR1 is MRHNA and CDR2 is SNTAGT. This CDR3 is 15 amino acids long. V was shortened by 6 bases and J by 2 bases, with 14 bases between the two germline ends. The CDR3 DNA sequence: TGTGCCAGCAGCGACGCGGCAGAACCTGGAAACACCATATATTTT. It translates to CASSDAAEPGNTIYF.

J is TRBJ1-6 and V is TRBV5-1; TRBD1 might be the D (5 bases). V lost 0 bases and J lost 14, with 12 bases in between. The CDR3 sequence is 13 residues long. The germline gives CDR1 SGHRS, CDR2 YFSETQ. The CDR3 loop is CASSLDQGSSLHF. For the CDR3, the DNA is TGCGCCAGCAGCTTGGATCAGGGATCATCCCTCCACTTT.

The chain uses TRBV13 and TRBJ2-7; D ambiguous. The CDR3 covers 15 residues. The V gene lost 0 bases and the J gene lost 3 bases, with 12 bases spanning the gap. The germline V gene has CDR1 PRHDT and CDR2 FYEKMQ (reference sequence). CDR3 sequence: CASSLGFRQNYEQYF. CDR3 coding DNA: TGTGCCAGCAGCTTAGGATTTCGTCAGAACTACGAGCAGTACTTC.

The chain links TRBV27 to TRBJ2-3; a possible D gene is TRBD1 (6 bases). Trimming removed 3 bases at V and 2 bases at J, with 15 bases between. This CDR3 spans 16 amino acids. Germline assignment: CDR1 MNHEY and CDR2 SMNVEV (reference sequence). The DNA of the CDR3 is TGTGCCAGCAGTTTTACGGGGCAGGGACACACAGATACGCAGTATTTT. Its protein is CASSFTGQGHTDTQYF.

The chain couples TRBV11-2 to TRBJ2-2, with TRBD2 identical over 9 bases. Germline CDR1 and CDR2: SGHAT and FQNNGV. The CDR3 spans 17 residues. V shed 3 bases, J shed 1 base, and the junction held 6 bases outside the gene matches. CDR3 coding DNA: TGTGCCAGCAGCTTTCTCCCTAGCGGGGTGAACACCGGGGAGCTGTTTTTT. Encoded protein: CASSFLPSGVNTGELFF. The full variable domain, with the rest looked up from reference TRBV11-2 and TRBJ2-2, is EAGVAQSPRYKIIEKRQSVAFWCNPISGHATLYWYQQILGQGPKLLIQFQNNGVVDDSQLPKDRFSAERLKGVDSTLKIQPAKLEDSAVYLCASSFLPSGVNTGELFFGEGSRLTVL.

This clone was recorded only once. The V gene is TRBV7-7, the J gene TRBJ2-5, with D possibly TRBD1 on 6 matching bases. The CDR3 runs to 15 residues. Germline CDR1 and CDR2: SSHAT and FNYEAQ (reference sequence). The ends were cut back, 0 bases at V and 2 bases at J, with 10 bases in the middle. Written as DNA, the CDR3 is TGTGCCAGCAGCTTAGCCGGACAGCTACAAGAGACCCAGTACTTC. Translating it yields CASSLAGQLQETQYF.

The CDR3 here is CSAAPHTGALSYEQYF. CDR3 DNA: TGCAGCGCTGCACCCCACACAGGGGCCCTATCCTACGAGCAGTACTTC. The genes are TRBV29-1 and TRBJ2-7; TRBD1 matches at 7 bases. The CDR3 sequence is 16 residues long. Germline CDR1 and CDR2: SQVTM and ANQGSEA. V lost 7 bases and J lost 1; bases outside the gene matches: 16.

The CDR3 nucleotides are TGTGCCTGGACAGGGGGCGCCTCCTACGAGCAGTACTTC. It codes for CAWTGGASYEQYF. The chain links TRBV30 to TRBJ2-7; 8 bases line up with TRBD1. V was pared by 4 bases and J by 0 bases, with 2 bases of the junction left unmatched. Per the germline V gene, CDR1 is GTSNPN and CDR2 is SVGIG (reference sequence). The CDR3 extends over 13 amino acids.

The rearrangement links TRBV7-9 to TRBJ1-4; 7 bases match TRBD1. This CDR3 is built from 13 residues. The V and J ends lost 0 bases and 8 bases, in that order; junction bases with no gene match: 0. Per the germline V gene, CDR1 is SEHNR and CDR2 is FQNEAQ (reference sequence). CDR3 in DNA: TGTGCCAGCAGCTTAGCGGACAGGGAAAAACTGTTTTTT. Protein product: CASSLADREKLFF. Together with reference TRBV7-9 and TRBJ1-4, the CDR3 gives the full variable domain: DTGVSQNPRHKITKRGQNVTFRCDPISEHNRLYWYRQTLGQGPEFLTYFQNEAQLEKSRLLSDRFSAERPKGSFSTLEIQRTEQGDSAMYLCASSLADREKLFFGSGTQLSVL.

The chain has TRBV30 and TRBJ2-7; the match to TRBD2 covers 7 bases. Germline V gene sequence: CDR1 GTSNPN, CDR2 SVGIG (reference sequence). V trimming: 1 base; J trimming: 6 bases; junction bases outside the gene matches: 9. This CDR3 contains 14 residues. The CDR3 region is CAWSGGGGFGEQYF. The CDR3 nucleotides are TGTGCCTGGAGTGGGGGGGGAGGGTTTGGCGAGCAGTACTTC. Full variable domain (rest looked up from reference TRBV30 and TRBJ2-7): SQTIHQWPATLVQPVGSPLSLECTVEGTSNPNLYWYRQAAGRGLQLLFYSVGIGQISSEVPQNLSASRPQDRQFILSSKKLLLSDSGFYLCAWSGGGGFGEQYFGPGTRLTVT.

V gene TRBV2 combines with J gene TRBJ1-1; 10 bases are shared with TRBD1. The V gene's germline CDR1 is SNHLY and CDR2 FYNNEI. This CDR3 has 17 residues. V shed 2 bases and J 5 bases; nucleotides not matched to a gene: 11. This CDR3 reads CASSEMGLTGGRTEAFF. For the CDR3, the DNA is TGTGCCAGCAGTGAAATGGGGCTGACAGGGGGCCGAACTGAAGCTTTCTTT.

V is TRBV10-3 and J is TRBJ1-1; 7 bases line up with TRBD1. The ends lost 10 bases at V and 9 bases at J; junction bases unmatched: 14. In germline, CDR1 is ENHRY, CDR2 SYGVKD. CDR3 length equals 13 residues. The CDR3 here is CATQRSAGGQAFF. For the CDR3, the DNA is TGTGCCACTCAGCGGTCGGCAGGGGGACAAGCTTTCTTT.

The gene calls are TRBV7-6 and TRBJ1-1; perhaps TRBD1 as D (5 bases). CDR1 is SGHVS, CDR2 FNYEAQ, per germline. There are 15 residues in the CDR3. V lost 2 bases to trimming and J lost 5 bases, with 15 bases between them. CDR3: CASSLQMGGVTEAFF. Written as DNA, the CDR3 is TGTGCCAGCAGCTTACAGATGGGGGGAGTTACTGAAGCTTTCTTT.

V gene TRBV30 combines with J gene TRBJ1-6; TRBD1 might be the D (5 bases). V was shortened by 3 bases and J by 6 bases, with 18 bases between the two germline ends. Germline V lookup: CDR1 GTSNPN, CDR2 SVGIG (reference sequence). CDR3 length: 16 amino acids. The CDR3 DNA sequence: TGTGCCTGGAGGTCGGCCGGCAGGGCCAGTAATTCACCCCTCCACTTT. Its protein product is CAWRSAGRASNSPLHF.

This sequence joins TRBV7-9 and TRBJ1-6; D unresolved. V was shortened by 0 bases and J by 16 bases, with 13 bases between the two germline ends. CDR1 and CDR2 (germline): SEHNR, FQNEAQ (reference sequence). CDR3 length: 13 amino acids. The CDR3 DNA sequence: TGTGCCAGCAGCTTAGCAGGAACAGAACGTCTCCACTTT. Its translation is CASSLAGTERLHF.

The chain couples TRBV9 to TRBJ1-2, with 8 bases fitting TRBD1. The CDR3 loop spans 14 amino acids. Per the germline V gene, CDR1 is SGDLS and CDR2 is YYNGEE. Trimming removed 4 bases from V and 8 bases from J; junction bases left unmatched: 10. CDR3 bases: TGTGCCAGCAGCACCTCGACAGGGGACCAAGGCTACACCTTC. Protein product: CASSTSTGDQGYTF.

The chain recombines TRBV7-3 with TRBJ2-5, with D possibly TRBD2 on 5 matching bases. Germline CDR1 SGHTA, CDR2 FQGTGA. V lost 1 base and J lost 5, with 8 bases in between. CDR3 size: 13 residues. The CDR3 here is CASSLRAVETQYF. CDR3 bases: TGTGCCAGCAGCTTAAGAGCGGTGGAGACCCAGTACTTC.

This rearrangement joins TRBV7-6 to TRBJ2-6; D is unclear. Trimming cost V 2 bases and J 3 bases, with 14 bases left between them. Per the germline V gene, CDR1 is SGHVS and CDR2 is FNYEAQ. CDR3 size: 17 residues. DNA for the CDR3: TGTGCCAGCAGCTTACCTCCGGCGGCAAATGGGGCCAACGTCCTGACTTTC. This translates into CASSLPPAANGANVLTF.

This sequence joins TRBV19 and TRBJ1-4; 7 positions match TRBD1. V dropped 9 bases and J dropped 5; count of bases not matched to a gene: 6. The germline V gene has CDR1 LNHDA and CDR2 SQIVND (reference sequence). CDR3 length equals 13 residues. CDR3 sequence: CASRDRLNEKLFF. The CDR3 coding sequence is TGTGCCAGCCGGGACAGACTCAATGAAAAACTGTTTTTT.

The V gene is TRBV27, the J gene TRBJ2-7; TRBD1 matches 8 bases. Germline-derived CDR1 and CDR2 are MNHEY and SMNVEV (reference sequence). CDR3 length: 14 amino acids. The J segment lost 6 bases and the V segment lost 4 bases, leaving 8 bases of the junction unmatched. The CDR3 loop reads CASSSGQGGAEQYF. The CDR3 DNA sequence: TGTGCCAGCAGTTCCGGACAGGGCGGAGCCGAGCAGTACTTC.

V and J are TRBV29-1 and TRBJ1-1; D ambiguous. CDR1 and CDR2 from the germline V gene are SQVTM and ANQGSEA. V lost 4 bases to trimming and J lost 0 bases, with 6 bases between them. The CDR3 extends over 12 amino acids. The CDR3 nucleotides read TGCAGCGTTGGGCAAATGAACACTGAAGCTTTCTTT. Translating it yields CSVGQMNTEAFF.

This rearrangement joins TRBV18 to TRBJ1-4; D might be TRBD1 (6 bases). CDR3 size: 15 residues. Per germline, CDR1 KGHSH and CDR2 LQKENI. V lost 1 base and J lost 3, with 9 bases in between. This CDR3 reads CASSPRQEPNEKLFF. In DNA, the CDR3 is TGTGCCAGCTCACCACGACAGGAACCTAATGAAAAACTGTTTTTT. Variable domain in full (rest from reference TRBV18 and TRBJ1-4): NAGVMQNPRHLVRRRGQEARLRCSPMKGHSHVYWYRQLPEEGLKFMVYLQKENIIDESGMPKERFSAEFPKEGPSILRIQQVVRGDSAAYFCASSPRQEPNEKLFFGSGTQLSVL.

The V gene is TRBV30, the J gene TRBJ2-2, with no clear D. V shed 3 bases and J shed 3 bases, with 8 bases lying between them. This CDR3 region has 13 residues. Germline V lookup: CDR1 GTSNPN, CDR2 SVGIG (reference sequence). The CDR3 coding sequence is TGTGCCTGGAGATCGGTTGACACCGGGGAGCTGTTTTTT. It codes for CAWRSVDTGELFF.

Here the CDR3 DNA reads TGTGCCAGCTGCAGGATCTCCTACGAGCAGTACTTC. Protein: CASCRISYEQYF. The V call is TRBV2, the J call TRBJ2-7; no clear D gene. Germline values: CDR1 SNHLY, CDR2 FYNNEI. The V and J ends lost 8 bases and 0 bases respectively, with 8 bases between them. The CDR3 totals 12 residues.

This chain uses TRBV6-5 with TRBJ1-5; 7 bases agree with TRBD1. CDR1 is MNHEY, CDR2 SVGAGI, per germline. This CDR3 spans 14 amino acids. The ends lost 5 bases at V and 7 bases at J; junction bases unmatched: 8. The CDR3 spells CASSIDRERQPQHF. Here the CDR3 DNA reads TGTGCCAGCAGTATCGACAGGGAGAGACAGCCCCAGCATTTT.